This entry lists 8 T cell receptor beta chains sequenced from one sample in a study of cytomegalovirus exposure and HLA in healthy donors. The PCR employed 60 Vbeta primers together with 13 Jbeta primers. Repertoires were generated with immunoSEQ multiplex PCR, while TCRdb's copy carries only in-frame clones and drops some. Here the sample spans 110,000 to 150,000 clones, 70% to 80% being singletons. The sample consisted of PBMCs. The origin of the receptors is a man younger than 35 in good health and CMV-seronegative.

This chain links TRBV19 with TRBJ2-3, with 8 bases matching TRBD2. The CDR3 is 11 residues long. The V gene's germline CDR1 is LNHDA and CDR2 SQIVND (reference sequence). CDR3 amino acids: CASGNTDTQYF. The CDR3 DNA reads TGTGCTAGCGGGAACACAGATACGCAGTATTTT.

The chain joins TRBV30 to TRBJ1-1; D is possibly TRBD1 (6 bases). Deletions cut 5 bases from V and 0 bases from J, with 16 bases between. Germline lookup yields CDR1 GTSNPN and CDR2 SVGIG (reference sequence). The CDR3 covers 15 residues. CDR3 nucleotides: TGTGCCTGGGTACAGGGACGGCTGATGAACACTGAAGCTTTCTTT. Translating it yields CAWVQGRLMNTEAFF.

The chain employs TRBV5-1 and TRBJ2-7; 9 nucleotides agree with TRBD2. J gave up 0 bases and V 0 bases, and 10 bases lay outside the gene matches. Germline V gives CDR1 SGHRS, CDR2 YFSETQ. The CDR3 covers 18 residues. The DNA for the CDR3 is TGCGCCAGCAGCTTGGCAGGGACTAGCTCTCCTGGCTCCTACGAGCAGTACTTC. Translation gives CASSLAGTSSPGSYEQYF.

V and J are TRBV5-1 and TRBJ1-1; 8 nucleotides line up with TRBD1. The V gene's germline CDR1 is SGHRS and CDR2 YFSETQ. Losses at the gene ends were 4 bases for V and 2 bases for J; bases not matched to a gene: 7. The CDR3 covers 15 residues. DNA of the CDR3: TGCGCCAGCAGCAAACCGACAGGGGCTAACACTGAAGCTTTCTTT. It specifies CASSKPTGANTEAFF.

This clone showed up just once. This rearrangement joins TRBV9 to TRBJ2-7; the match to TRBD1 covers 7 bases. Germline CDR1 is SGDLS and CDR2 is YYNGEE. J lost 6 bases, V lost 4 bases, and 13 bases had no gene match. The CDR3 totals 15 residues. DNA of the CDR3: TGTGCCAGCAGCATCCTCGGGACAGTAGAAAGCGAGCAGTACTTC. Encoded protein: CASSILGTVESEQYF. Full variable domain (outside the CDR3, taken from reference TRBV9 and TRBJ2-7): DSGVTQTPKHLITATGQRVTLRCSPRSGDLSVYWYQQSLDQGLQFLIQYYNGEERAKGNILERFSAQQFPDLHSELNLSSLELGDSALYFCASSILGTVESEQYFGPGTRLTVT.

This clone appeared a single time. This chain links TRBV2 with TRBJ1-1; possible D gene TRBD1, 6 bases. V was cut by 6 bases and J by 1 base, with 9 bases left in between. This CDR3 has 13 residues. Germline lookup yields CDR1 SNHLY and CDR2 FYNNEI. CDR3 residues: CASSRGQNTEAFF. CDR3 sequence (DNA): TGTGCCAGCAGCAGGGGCCAGAACACTGAAGCTTTCTTT.

J is TRBJ1-1 and V is TRBV11-3; D gene uncertain. V was pared by 1 base and J by 1 base, with 16 bases between. Looked up from germline, CDR1 is SGHNT and CDR2 is YENEEA. The CDR3 runs to 17 residues. CDR3: CASSLGFVSEPNTEAFF. CDR3 coding DNA: TGTGCCAGCAGCTTAGGGTTTGTTTCAGAACCGAACACTGAAGCTTTCTTT.

Only one count was recorded for this clone. This chain connects TRBV5-4 to TRBJ1-6; no clear D. The CDR3 is 17 amino acids. CDR1 is SGHNT, CDR2 YYREEE, per germline (reference sequence). Trimming took off 0 bases at V and 0 bases at J, with 10 bases between the two ends. The CDR3 reads CASSLDLRSSYNSPLHF. The CDR3 region has the DNA TGTGCCAGCAGCTTGGATCTTAGAAGCTCCTATAATTCACCCCTCCACTTT.